This T cell receptor beta chain is from a study of blood T cell repertoires in COVID-19. At the level of the study: Whether acute or convalescent, the COVID-19 samples came from the United States, Italy and Spain. T cells, B-cell-depleted T cells, or PBMCs provided the cDNA or gDNA that served as material.

As originally analysed: From reference gene primer amplification, estimates of nucleated cell counts were derived. TCRdb's table, derived via immunoSEQ multiplex PCR, lists solely in-frame clones and lacks some. V and J calls and clone size are given by that table; D and trimming were obtained from the DNA. The data contain more than 150,000 clones, approximately 85% of them singletons. V was trimmed by 4 bases and J by 7 bases, leaving 8 bases between them. Germline V gene data show CDR1 as MNHNS and CDR2 as SASEGT. The length of the CDR3 is 12 residues. The V call is TRBV6-1, the J call TRBJ2-1; D is perhaps TRBD2 (5 bases). This TCR was recovered from an elderly woman with acute or convalescent COVID-19. Sequencing input: peripheral blood. This CDR3 reads CASSGGLNEQFF. DNA for the CDR3: TGTGCCAGCAGTGGAGGGCTAAATGAGCAGTTCTTC.